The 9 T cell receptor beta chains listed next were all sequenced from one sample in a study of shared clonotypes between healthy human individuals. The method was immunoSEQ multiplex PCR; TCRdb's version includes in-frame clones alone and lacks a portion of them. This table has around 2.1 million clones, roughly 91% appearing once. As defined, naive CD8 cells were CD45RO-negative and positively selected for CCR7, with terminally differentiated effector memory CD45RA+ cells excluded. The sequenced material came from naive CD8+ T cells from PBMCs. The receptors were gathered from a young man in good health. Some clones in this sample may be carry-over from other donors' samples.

Here the CDR3 reads CASSQTYGSYEQYF. DNA of the CDR3: TGCGCCAGCAGCCAAACCTACGGATCCTACGAGCAGTACTTC. The chain recombines TRBV5-1 with TRBJ2-7; D not certain. There are 14 residues in the CDR3. Germline V CDR1 and CDR2: SGHRS, YFSETQ. Between the trimmed V and J ends, which lost 4 bases and 1 base, there was a span of 12 bases.

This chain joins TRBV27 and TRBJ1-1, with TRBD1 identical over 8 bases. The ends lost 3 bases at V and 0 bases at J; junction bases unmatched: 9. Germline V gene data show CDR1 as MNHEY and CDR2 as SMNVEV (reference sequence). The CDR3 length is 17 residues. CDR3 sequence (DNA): TGTGCCAGCAGTTTTTCAGGGGGCGAAACCATGAACACTGAAGCTTTCTTT. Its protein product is CASSFSGGETMNTEAFF.

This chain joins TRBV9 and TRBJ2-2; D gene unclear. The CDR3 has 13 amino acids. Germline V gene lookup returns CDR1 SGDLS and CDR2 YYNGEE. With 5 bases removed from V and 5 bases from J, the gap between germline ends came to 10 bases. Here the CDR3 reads CASRERGTGELFF. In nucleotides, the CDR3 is TGTGCCAGCAGGGAGCGCGGAACCGGGGAGCTGTTTTTT.

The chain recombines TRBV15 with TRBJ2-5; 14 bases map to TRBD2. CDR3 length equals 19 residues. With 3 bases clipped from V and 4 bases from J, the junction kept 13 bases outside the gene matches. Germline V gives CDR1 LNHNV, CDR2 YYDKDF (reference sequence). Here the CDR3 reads CATSSVVILGLAGGETQYF. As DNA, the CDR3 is TGTGCCACCAGCAGCGTCGTTATTTTAGGACTAGCGGGAGGAGAGACCCAGTACTTC. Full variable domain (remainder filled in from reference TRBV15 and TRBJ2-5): DAMVIQNPRYQVTQFGKPVTLSCSQTLNHNVMYWYQQKSSQAPKLLFHYYDKDFNNEADTPDNFQSRRPNTSFCFLDIRSPGLGDTAMYLCATSSVVILGLAGGETQYFGPGTRLLVL.

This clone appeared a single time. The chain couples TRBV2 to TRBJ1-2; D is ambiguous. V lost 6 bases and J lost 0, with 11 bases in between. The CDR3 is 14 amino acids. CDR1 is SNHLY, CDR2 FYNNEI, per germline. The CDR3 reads CASRADSSNYGYTF. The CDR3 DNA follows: TGTGCCAGCAGGGCAGACTCCTCTAACTATGGCTACACCTTC. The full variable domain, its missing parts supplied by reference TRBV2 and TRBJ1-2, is EPEVTQTPSHQVTQMGQEVILRCVPISNHLYFYWYRQILGQKVEFLVSFYNNEISEKSEIFDDQFSVERPDGSNFTLKIRSTKLEDSAMYFCASRADSSNYGYTFGSGTRLTVV.

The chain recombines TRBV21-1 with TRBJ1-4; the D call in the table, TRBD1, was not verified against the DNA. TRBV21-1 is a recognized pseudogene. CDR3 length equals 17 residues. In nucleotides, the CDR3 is TGTGCCAGCAACATAAGGGGGACAGGACCAACTAATGAAAAACTGTTTTTT. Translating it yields CASNIRGTGPTNEKLFF.

CDR3 loop: CASSFRVGSTEAFF. CDR3 DNA sequence: TGTGCCAGCAGCTTCCGTGTAGGGTCCACTGAAGCTTTCTTT. This sequence joins TRBV11-3 and TRBJ1-1; D is ambiguous. Per germline, CDR1 SGHNT and CDR2 YENEEA. V dropped 3 bases and J dropped 4 bases, with 12 bases sitting between them. CDR3 length: 14 amino acids.

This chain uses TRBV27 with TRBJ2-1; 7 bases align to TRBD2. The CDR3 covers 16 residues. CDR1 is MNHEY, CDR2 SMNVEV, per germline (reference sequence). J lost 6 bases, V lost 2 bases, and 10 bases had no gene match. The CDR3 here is CASSLGVGGPGNEQFF. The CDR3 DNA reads TGTGCCAGCAGTTTAGGGGTGGGAGGGCCCGGCAATGAGCAGTTCTTC.

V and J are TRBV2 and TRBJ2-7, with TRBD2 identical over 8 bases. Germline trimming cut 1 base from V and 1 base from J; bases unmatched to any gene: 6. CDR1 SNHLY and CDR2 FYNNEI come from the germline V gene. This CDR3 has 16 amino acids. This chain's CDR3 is CASSEETSGSSYEQYF. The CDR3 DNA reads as TGTGCCAGCAGTGAAGAAACTAGCGGTTCATCCTACGAGCAGTACTTC.